Following are 27 T cell receptor beta chains from one sample sequenced in a study of early T cells in non-severe SARS-CoV-2 infection. TCRdb itself ran the 5' RACE reads through MiXCR, one entry per CDR3 protein. The repertoire holds around 57,000 distinct CDR3 sequences, with over 7% as singletons. Source material: whole blood. The receptor source for this set is an adult who was a healthcare worker with PCR-confirmed SARS-CoV-2 infection or an uninfected control (not recorded which).

This clonotype was seen more than once but under ten times. This chain links TRBV7-3 with TRBJ1-4; D might be TRBD1 (5 bases). The CDR3 is 13 residues long. Germline lookup yields CDR1 SGHTA and CDR2 FQGTGA. V gave up 3 bases and J gave up 5 bases, with 7 bases separating them. This CDR3 reads CASSFGANEKLFF. Written as DNA, the CDR3 is TGTGCCAGCAGCTTCGGGGCAAATGAAAAACTGTTTTTT.

This clonotype was recorded at least ten times. The chain uses TRBV4-1 and TRBJ1-6; 7 bases match TRBD1. Germline CDR1 MGHRA, CDR2 YSYEKL. J was trimmed by 7 bases and V by 4 bases; bases with no gene match: 13. The CDR3 consists of 17 residues. CDR3 protein: CASSLTLNRGTNSPLHF. CDR3 in DNA: TGCGCCAGCAGCCTCACTTTGAACAGGGGTACGAATTCACCCCTCCACTTT.

This clonotype was counted ten times or more. The rearrangement uses TRBV6-2 or TRBV6-3 and TRBJ2-7, with 11 bases that match TRBD1. The CDR3 spans 14 residues. CDR1 and CDR2 (germline): MNHEY, SVGEGT. V shed 8 bases, J shed 2 bases, and the junction held 5 bases outside the gene matches. The CDR3 region is CASEPGQGAYEQYF. CDR3 DNA: TGTGCCAGCGAACCGGGACAGGGGGCCTACGAGCAGTACTTC.

This chain links TRBV5-1 with TRBJ2-7; no firm D call. Trimming stripped 0 bases from V and 9 bases from J, with 13 bases between. CDR3 length equals 13 residues. Looked up from germline, CDR1 is SGHRS and CDR2 is YFSETQ. The CDR3 DNA follows: TGCGCCAGCAGCTTGGGAACAGAGAGGTTGCAGTACTTC. Protein sequence: CASSLGTERLQYF.

In this sample, this clonotype turned up many times. The gene calls are TRBV7-2 and TRBJ2-1; 15 nucleotides match TRBD2. The ends lost 3 bases at V and 6 bases at J; junction bases unmatched: 6. Germline CDR1 SGHTA, CDR2 FQGNSA. The CDR3 is made up of 17 amino acids. CDR3 sequence: CASSFQPGLAGGNEQFF. The DNA for the CDR3 is TGTGCCAGCAGCTTTCAACCGGGACTAGCGGGAGGCAATGAGCAGTTCTTC.

This clonotype was seen only a few times. CDR3 residues: CASSHPRTSGLYTGELFF. The DNA for the CDR3 is TGTGCCAGCAGCCATCCTCGGACTAGCGGGCTTTACACCGGGGAGCTGTTTTTT. The chain combines TRBV3-1 with TRBJ2-2; 11 bases map to TRBD2. The CDR3 has 18 residues. Germline V lookup: CDR1 LGHDT, CDR2 YNNKEL (reference sequence). V lost 3 bases to trimming and J lost 3 bases; unmatched junction nucleotides: 9.

This clonotype came up a few times. J is TRBJ2-7 and V is TRBV6-6; D remains ambiguous. V gave up 0 bases and J gave up 6 bases, with 6 bases separating them. This CDR3 is built from 12 residues. Germline values: CDR1 MNHNY, CDR2 SVGAGI (reference sequence). In DNA, the CDR3 is TGTGCCAGCAGTTACTCGAAGTCCGAGCAGTACTTC. Its protein product is CASSYSKSEQYF.

The chain uses TRBV5-1 and TRBJ2-7, with 10 nucleotides matching TRBD1. The CDR3 has 13 amino acids. The germline CDR1 and CDR2 sequences are SGHRS and YFSETQ. V dropped 3 bases and J dropped 5; count of bases not matched to a gene: 2. Here the CDR3 DNA reads TGCGCCAGCAGCTCGGACAGGGGGAACGAGCAGTACTTC. Its protein is CASSSDRGNEQYF.

The J gene is TRBJ1-1, the V gene TRBV5-6; TRBD1 is a possible D gene (5 bases). V was trimmed by 1 base and J by 1 base, leaving 11 bases between them. Germline V lookup: CDR1 SGHDT, CDR2 YYEEEE. This CDR3 contains 15 residues. In nucleotides, the CDR3 is TGTGCCAGCAGCTTGCGGGGCGCCCGGAACACTGAAGCTTTCTTT. Translated: CASSLRGARNTEAFF.

This clonotype has at least ten counts. In DNA, the CDR3 is TGTGCCAGCAGTCTCCCGACCGACAGGGCTAACATTCAGTACTTC. Its translation: CASSLPTDRANIQYF. The chain uses TRBV12-3 or TRBV12-4 and TRBJ2-4; the match to TRBD1 covers 7 bases. Trimming took 5 bases from V and 7 from J; bases not matched to a gene: 11. The CDR3 runs 15 residues.

This clonotype was detected many times. The V call is TRBV18, the J call TRBJ2-7; TRBD1 is a possible D gene (5 bases). The germline V gene encodes CDR1 KGHSH and CDR2 LQKENI. Trimming took off 2 bases at V and 4 bases at J, with 6 bases between the two ends. The length of the CDR3 is 12 residues. CDR3 sequence: CASSPKGYEQYF. In nucleotides, the CDR3 is TGTGCCAGCTCACCAAAGGGGTACGAGCAGTACTTC.

V usage is TRBV6-5 and J usage is TRBJ1-1; TRBD1 might be the D (6 bases). The CDR3 is made up of 15 amino acids. Per the germline V gene, CDR1 is MNHEY and CDR2 is SVGAGI. Trimming cost V 2 bases and J 4 bases, with 14 bases left between them. This chain's CDR3 is CASSYEGGRSTEAFF. As DNA, the CDR3 is TGTGCCAGCAGTTACGAAGGGGGGCGCAGCACTGAAGCTTTCTTT.

This clonotype was counted many times. The chain has TRBV7-9 and TRBJ2-7; no definite D call. The length of the CDR3 is 11 residues. The germline V and J ends were trimmed by 5 bases and 3 bases, with 5 bases remaining between them. Germline values: CDR1 SEHNR, CDR2 FQNEAQ (reference sequence). The CDR3 bases are TGTGCCAGCAGCCGTGGCTACGAGCAGTACTTC. This translates into CASSRGYEQYF. The full variable domain, with the rest looked up from reference TRBV7-9 and TRBJ2-7, is DTGVSQNPRHKITKRGQNVTFRCDPISEHNRLYWYRQTLGQGPEFLTYFQNEAQLEKSRLLSDRFSAERPKGSFSTLEIQRTEQGDSAMYLCASSRGYEQYFGPGTRLTVT.

This clonotype was found a few times. This chain joins TRBV12-3 or TRBV12-4 and TRBJ2-5; no clear D gene. The V and J ends lost 2 bases and 1 base respectively, with 8 bases between them. CDR3 size: 14 residues. The CDR3 reads CASSLRRRQETQYF. CDR3 bases: TGTGCCAGCAGTTTAAGGCGGCGCCAAGAGACCCAGTACTTC.

The chain has TRBV11-2 and TRBJ1-1, with D perhaps TRBD1 (6 bases). Trimming took off 1 base at V and 10 bases at J, with 19 bases between the two ends. Germline CDR1 SGHAT, CDR2 FQNNGV. The CDR3 is made up of 15 amino acids. CDR3 nucleotides: TGTGCCAGCAGCTTAGTACAAGTCCGGGACATGAGAGCTTTCTTT. This translates into CASSLVQVRDMRAFF.

This clonotype was seen many times. The rearrangement joins TRBV9 to TRBJ1-1; TRBD1 might be the D (6 bases). Trimming shortened V by 3 bases and J by 0 bases, and 18 bases separated the two germline ends. Germline V gene lookup returns CDR1 SGDLS and CDR2 YYNGEE. There are 17 residues in the CDR3. CDR3 in amino acids: CASSDGDGGHLNTEAFF. CDR3 sequence (DNA): TGTGCCAGCAGCGATGGAGATGGGGGACATTTGAACACTGAAGCTTTCTTT.

The rearrangement links TRBV2 to TRBJ2-2; D is perhaps TRBD1 or TRBD2 (6 bases each). Trimming pared 3 bases from V and 4 bases from J, leaving 12 bases between. The CDR3 contains 15 residues. Looked up from germline, CDR1 is SNHLY and CDR2 is FYNNEI. As DNA, the CDR3 is TGTGCCAGCAGTGACGGGGGCTCGGGCACCGGGGAGCTGTTTTTT. Protein: CASSDGGSGTGELFF.

This clonotype has more than one count but fewer than ten. V gene TRBV2 combines with J gene TRBJ2-5, with unresolved D. Germline loops: CDR1 SNHLY, CDR2 FYNNEI. V gave up 2 bases and J gave up 5 bases, with 15 bases separating them. The length of the CDR3 is 15 residues. CDR3 sequence: CASSERAARGETQYF. The CDR3 region has the DNA TGTGCCAGCAGTGAACGGGCAGCACGCGGCGAGACCCAGTACTTC. Complete variable domain (other parts from reference TRBV2 and TRBJ2-5): EPEVTQTPSHQVTQMGQEVILRCVPISNHLYFYWYRQILGQKVEFLVSFYNNEISEKSEIFDDQFSVERPDGSNFTLKIRSTKLEDSAMYFCASSERAARGETQYFGPGTRLLVL.

This clonotype was observed at least ten times. The chain uses TRBV11-2 and TRBJ1-4; D call uncertain. The germline gives CDR1 SGHAT, CDR2 FQNNGV. The V end lost 8 bases, the J end lost 8 bases, and 9 bases lay between the germline ends. The CDR3 has 11 amino acids. CDR3 amino acids: CASLLGEKLFF. CDR3 nucleotide sequence: TGTGCCAGCCTTTTGGGGGAAAAACTGTTTTTT. The entire variable domain, with the rest obtained from reference TRBV11-2 and TRBJ1-4, is as follows: EAGVAQSPRYKIIEKRQSVAFWCNPISGHATLYWYQQILGQGPKLLIQFQNNGVVDDSQLPKDRFSAERLKGVDSTLKIQPAKLEDSAVYLCASLLGEKLFFGSGTQLSVL.

This chain joins TRBV6-2 or TRBV6-3 and TRBJ2-1; TRBD2 matches at 9 bases. This CDR3 comprises 15 residues. The germline gives CDR1 MNHEY, CDR2 SVGEGT. V gave up 5 bases and J gave up 5 bases; unmatched junction bases: 7. CDR3 amino acids: CASSSAASGNNEQFF. CDR3 nucleotide sequence: TGTGCCAGCAGTAGCGCGGCTAGCGGGAACAATGAGCAGTTCTTC.

The J gene is TRBJ2-7, the V gene TRBV29-1, with 8 bases aligning to TRBD2. From germline, CDR1 is SQVTM and CDR2 ANQGSEA. With 4 bases clipped from V and 1 base from J, the junction kept 12 bases outside the gene matches. This CDR3 is 16 amino acids long. The CDR3 nucleotides read TGCAGCGTTGCCAAACCGGGGGGGAGTAGGTCCTACGAGCAGTACTTC. The encoded protein is CSVAKPGGSRSYEQYF.

The chain carries TRBV4-2 and TRBJ1-4, with D perhaps TRBD1 (6 bases). CDR1 and CDR2 from the germline V gene are LGHNA and YNFKEQ. The CDR3 runs to 15 residues. V lost 1 base, J lost 5 bases, and 11 bases lay in between. CDR3 region: CASSQGQAKNEKLFF. The CDR3 DNA sequence: TGTGCCAGCAGCCAAGGACAGGCCAAGAATGAAAAACTGTTTTTT.

The chain links TRBV28 to TRBJ1-1; D perhaps matches TRBD1 (5 bases). Trimming shortened V by 9 bases and J by 0 bases, and 17 bases separated the two germline ends. CDR3 length: 15 residues. The germline V gene has CDR1 MDHEN and CDR2 SYDVKM. The CDR3 nucleotides read TGTGCCAGTCCCGCGGGGCCCGAGGTGAACACTGAAGCTTTCTTT. This codes for CASPAGPEVNTEAFF.

The chain links TRBV19 to TRBJ2-5; weak D call: TRBD1 (5 bases). Trimming stripped 5 bases from V and 3 bases from J, with 10 bases between. The CDR3 contains 13 residues. Per the germline V gene, CDR1 is LNHDA and CDR2 is SQIVND (reference sequence). This CDR3 reads CASSGQGKETQYF. In DNA form, the CDR3 reads TGTGCCAGTAGTGGTCAGGGAAAAGAGACCCAGTACTTC.

This clonotype was observed many times. This chain uses TRBV2 with TRBJ2-2; the D gene could be TRBD1 or TRBD2 (5 bases each). The CDR3 runs 14 residues. Germline CDR1 SNHLY, CDR2 FYNNEI. V lost 4 bases and J 6 bases, leaving 12 bases between the germline ends. The CDR3 sequence is CASSAREIPGELFF. The CDR3 bases are TGTGCCAGCAGTGCCAGGGAGATACCCGGGGAGCTGTTTTTT.

This clonotype appeared many times. This chain uses TRBV28 with TRBJ1-4; possibly TRBD1 for D (6 bases). CDR3 size: 16 residues. Germline V gene sequence: CDR1 MDHEN, CDR2 SYDVKM. V was shortened by 5 bases and J by 4 bases, with 17 bases between the two germline ends. The CDR3 sequence: CASSLGTGPLNEKLFF. CDR3 DNA sequence: TGTGCCAGCAGTCTCGGAACAGGGCCCCTTAATGAAAAACTGTTTTTT.

V usage is TRBV20-1 and J usage is TRBJ2-1, with TRBD2 as a possible D gene (5 bases). Germline V gene sequence: CDR1 DFQATT, CDR2 SNEGSKA (reference sequence). The V gene lost 3 bases and the J gene lost 4 bases, with 10 bases spanning the gap. This CDR3 is 13 amino acids long. The CDR3 DNA follows: TGCAGTGCTAGTGCTAGCTCTTACAATGAGCAGTTCTTC. Protein product: CSASASSYNEQFF.